This TCR beta chain was identified during a study of blood T cell repertoires in COVID-19. Study-level information: The United States, Italy and Spain supplied acute and convalescent COVID-19 samples. PBMCs, B-cell-depleted T cells, or T cells were the source of the cDNA or gDNA that made up the material.

The authors' processing: Estimates of nucleated cell counts were drawn from the amplification of reference gene primers. Repertoires were generated with immunoSEQ multiplex PCR, while TCRdb's copy carries only in-frame clones and drops some. That table supplies the V and J calls and clone size; D and trimming were determined from the DNA. The sample records 250,000 or so clones, around 84% being singletons. From germline, CDR1 is PRHDT and CDR2 FYEKMQ (reference sequence). The CDR3 is made up of 16 amino acids. J lost 4 bases, V lost 0 bases, and 5 bases had no gene match. The clonotype comes from a man aged 40-55 years who had recovered from COVID-19. V gene TRBV13 combines with J gene TRBJ2-7; 11 bases align to TRBD2. Sequenced sample: peripheral blood. Here the CDR3 reads CASSLGRRTSGYEQYF. The CDR3 DNA follows: TGTGCCAGCAGCTTAGGCCGAAGGACTAGCGGGTACGAGCAGTACTTC.